Presented here are 23 T cell receptor beta chains from one specimen sequenced in a study of blood T cell repertoires in COVID-19. Assay: immunoSEQ multiplex PCR; the TCRdb copy retains only in-frame clones and omits some. The sample has around 300,000 clones; roughly four fifths are singletons. The sample was peripheral blood. The receptors were sampled from a woman aged 45-65 years who had recovered from COVID-19.

The rearrangement uses TRBV29-1 and TRBJ2-5, with a possible D match to TRBD2 (5 bases). Germline V gene lookup returns CDR1 SQVTM and CDR2 ANQGSEA. V gave up 4 bases and J gave up 5 bases, with 11 bases separating them. The CDR3 spans 12 residues. The DNA of the CDR3 is TGCAGCGTTGGGAGGAGTTGGGAGACCCAGTACTTC. Translated, it gives CSVGRSWETQYF.

The V gene is TRBV5-1, the J gene TRBJ1-1; 7 nucleotides match TRBD1. Germline V gene data show CDR1 as SGHRS and CDR2 as YFSETQ. J gave up 7 bases and V 3 bases, and 6 bases lay outside the gene matches. This CDR3 region has 13 residues. CDR3 DNA: TGCGCCAGCAGCTGGAGGGACAGCATTGAAGCTTTCTTT. Amino acid sequence: CASSWRDSIEAFF. Combining the CDR3 with reference TRBV5-1 and TRBJ1-1 gives the whole variable domain KAGVTQTPRYLIKTRGQQVTLSCSPISGHRSVSWYQQTPGQGLQFLFEYFSETQRNKGNFPGRFSGRQFSNSRSEMNVSTLELGDSALYLCASSWRDSIEAFFGQGTRLTVV.

The rearrangement joins TRBV6-6 to TRBJ2-2; 8 nucleotides agree with TRBD2. V lost 0 bases, J lost 4 bases, and 4 bases stayed unmatched. This CDR3 contains 16 residues. Germline CDR1 reads MNHNY; CDR2 reads SVGAGI (reference sequence). The CDR3 sequence: CASSYSHRGGTGELFF. As DNA, the CDR3 is TGTGCCAGCAGTTACTCTCACCGGGGGGGCACCGGGGAGCTGTTTTTT.

The J gene is TRBJ1-2, the V gene TRBV7-9; TRBD1 might be the D (5 bases). Germline V gene lookup returns CDR1 SEHNR and CDR2 FQNEAQ (reference sequence). The CDR3 runs to 12 residues. V shed 1 base and J shed 7 bases, with 7 bases lying between them. The CDR3 DNA follows: TGTGCCAGCAGCTTAGGGACATTTGGCTACACCTTC. Protein: CASSLGTFGYTF.

The genes are TRBV28 and TRBJ1-4, with TRBD1 as a possible D gene (5 bases). With 4 bases removed from V and 0 bases from J, the gap between germline ends came to 12 bases. The CDR3 spans 16 residues. Germline CDR1 reads MDHEN; CDR2 reads SYDVKM. The CDR3 loop is CASSSPGFATNEKLFF. The CDR3 DNA reads as TGTGCCAGCAGTTCACCAGGGTTTGCAACTAATGAAAAACTGTTTTTT. Combining the CDR3 with reference TRBV28 and TRBJ1-4 gives the whole variable domain DVKVTQSSRYLVKRTGEKVFLECVQDMDHENMFWYRQDPGLGLRLIYFSYDVKMKEKGDIPEGYSVSREKKERFSLILESASTNQTSMYLCASSSPGFATNEKLFFGSGTQLSVL.

The chain uses TRBV5-1 and TRBJ2-7; 8 positions agree with TRBD1. The CDR3 loop spans 16 amino acids. Germline V gives CDR1 SGHRS, CDR2 YFSETQ. V dropped 0 bases and J dropped 6; count of bases not matched to a gene: 11. CDR3 in amino acids: CASSLDVSTGEVEQYF. The CDR3 region has the DNA TGCGCCAGCAGCTTGGACGTTTCGACAGGGGAAGTCGAGCAGTACTTC.

CDR3 bases: TGTGCCACCAGCAGAGATCGCGCCCCGAACACTGAAGCTTTCTTT. Its translation is CATSRDRAPNTEAFF. J is TRBJ1-1 and V is TRBV15; D gene uncertain. Per germline, CDR1 LNHNV and CDR2 YYDKDF (reference sequence). With 0 bases removed from V and 1 base from J, the gap between germline ends came to 9 bases. This CDR3 is built from 15 residues.

The V and J genes are TRBV6-2 or TRBV6-3 and TRBJ2-7; 7 nucleotides agree with TRBD1. Trimming took 4 bases from V and 6 from J; bases not matched to a gene: 15. The germline gives CDR1 MNHEY, CDR2 SVGEGT. The CDR3 consists of 16 residues. The CDR3 here is CASSSTGLWSGVEQYF. The CDR3, as DNA: TGTGCCAGCAGTTCGACAGGGCTTTGGAGTGGGGTCGAGCAGTACTTC.

The chain carries TRBV4-1 and TRBJ2-7, with TRBD2 as a possible D gene (6 bases). Germline V CDR1 and CDR2: MGHRA, YSYEKL. V dropped 5 bases and J dropped 2 bases, with 16 bases sitting between them. This CDR3 has 15 residues. The chain's CDR3 is CASSAREALTYEQYF. The CDR3 DNA follows: TGCGCCAGCAGCGCAAGGGAGGCACTAACCTACGAGCAGTACTTC.

The CDR3 spells CASSLGQGNSGNTIYF. The CDR3 DNA is TGTGCCAGCAGCTTAGGCCAGGGAAACTCTGGAAACACCATATATTTT. This sequence joins TRBV5-6 and TRBJ1-3; a weak D match, TRBD1 (5 bases). This CDR3 is built from 16 residues. CDR1 and CDR2 (germline): SGHDT, YYEEEE. V lost 2 bases and J 0 bases, leaving 12 bases between the germline ends.

This chain links TRBV4-3 with TRBJ2-3, with TRBD2 identical over 13 bases. Germline CDR1 is LGHNA and CDR2 is YSLEER. This CDR3 has 17 residues. V was clipped by 3 bases and J by 2 bases; unmatched bases: 5. CDR3 in amino acids: CASSQALAGGTTDTQYF. For the CDR3, the DNA is TGCGCCAGCAGCCAGGCACTAGCGGGGGGGACCACAGATACGCAGTATTTT.

The CDR3: CASSLEGTSNYGYTF. CDR3 nucleotides: TGTGCCAGCAGCTTAGAGGGGACAAGTAACTATGGCTACACCTTC. The chain couples TRBV7-2 to TRBJ1-2, with D maybe TRBD1 (6 bases). The CDR3 contains 15 residues. V was cut by 1 base and J by 1 base, with 10 bases left in between. Germline loops: CDR1 SGHTA, CDR2 FQGNSA.

The chain recombines TRBV4-2 with TRBJ1-4; maybe TRBD1 (6 bases). The CDR3 loop spans 14 amino acids. The V gene lost 0 bases and the J gene lost 8 bases, with 10 bases spanning the gap. The germline V gene has CDR1 LGHNA and CDR2 YNFKEQ. CDR3 protein: CASSQEGGGEKLFF. Written as DNA, the CDR3 is TGTGCCAGCAGCCAAGAAGGGGGAGGGGAAAAACTGTTTTTT.

The chain recombines TRBV5-1 with TRBJ2-1, with D perhaps matching TRBD2 (6 bases). Trimming removed 0 bases from V and 5 bases from J, with 12 bases in between. The CDR3 totals 15 residues. CDR1 is SGHRS, CDR2 YFSETQ, per germline. CDR3 region: CASSLVQGGNNEQFF. The CDR3 bases are TGCGCCAGCAGCTTGGTTCAGGGAGGCAACAATGAGCAGTTCTTC.

The V gene is TRBV5-1, the J gene TRBJ1-6; D call uncertain. Trimming shortened V by 4 bases and J by 9 bases, and 17 bases separated the two germline ends. CDR1 and CDR2 (germline): SGHRS, YFSETQ. This CDR3 spans 15 amino acids. CDR3 sequence: CASSPGRQGSSPLHF. For the CDR3, the DNA is TGCGCCAGCAGCCCGGGCCGACAAGGGAGTTCACCCCTCCACTTT.

The chain is built from TRBV28 and TRBJ1-1, with D possibly being TRBD1 (6 bases). The CDR3 contains 15 residues. V lost 3 bases and J 5 bases, leaving 16 bases between the germline ends. Germline V gives CDR1 MDHEN, CDR2 SYDVKM. The CDR3 DNA reads TGTGCCAGCAGTTTTTCCCTCCTACAGGGTACTGAAGCTTTCTTT. Amino acids: CASSFSLLQGTEAFF. The full variable domain, in which reference TRBV28 and TRBJ1-1 provide the parts outside the CDR3, is DVKVTQSSRYLVKRTGEKVFLECVQDMDHENMFWYRQDPGLGLRLIYFSYDVKMKEKGDIPEGYSVSREKKERFSLILESASTNQTSMYLCASSFSLLQGTEAFFGQGTRLTVV.

This clone came up once. The gene calls are TRBV28 and TRBJ2-3, with D tentatively TRBD2 (6 bases). The CDR3 length is 14 residues. V was cut by 5 bases and J by 4 bases, with 13 bases left in between. Germline V gene lookup returns CDR1 MDHEN and CDR2 SYDVKM. In DNA, the CDR3 is TGTGCCAGCAGTATAACTAGCTTGGCAGATACGCAGTATTTT. Translation gives CASSITSLADTQYF.

The chain uses TRBV19 and TRBJ2-7; D is perhaps TRBD1 (5 bases). V shed 3 bases and J shed 5 bases, with 11 bases lying between them. Per the germline V gene, CDR1 is LNHDA and CDR2 is SQIVND (reference sequence). This CDR3 has 13 residues. The CDR3 DNA follows: TGTGCCAGTAGTATTACCAGGGTAGACGAGCAGTACTTC. This codes for CASSITRVDEQYF.

V usage is TRBV16 and J usage is TRBJ1-1; D call uncertain. The CDR3 contains 15 residues. From germline, CDR1 is KGHSY and CDR2 FQNENV. Trimming removed 1 base at V and 4 bases at J, with 13 bases between. In nucleotides, the CDR3 is TGTGCCAGCAGCCAATTCGCAGCGCCCCGCACTGAAGCTTTCTTT. Amino acids: CASSQFAAPRTEAFF.

The V gene is TRBV18, the J gene TRBJ1-4; weak D call: TRBD1 (5 bases). Deletions cut 2 bases from V and 8 bases from J, with 12 bases between. This CDR3 is 14 amino acids long. Per the germline V gene, CDR1 is KGHSH and CDR2 is LQKENI. CDR3 in amino acids: CASSPGTRGEKLFF. CDR3 DNA sequence: TGTGCCAGCTCACCAGGCACCCGGGGGGAAAAACTGTTTTTT.

V gene TRBV18 combines with J gene TRBJ1-1; 10 bases align to TRBD1. From germline, CDR1 is KGHSH and CDR2 LQKENI. V was clipped by 6 bases and J by 6 bases; unmatched bases: 10. CDR3 size: 15 residues. Written as DNA, the CDR3 is TGTGCCAGCTCGTGGAGACAGGGGGCGTCGGCTGAAGCTTTCTTT. Amino acid sequence: CASSWRQGASAEAFF.

In this sample, this clone turned up a few times. The rearrangement links TRBV7-9 to TRBJ1-5; the D is unclear. With 3 bases removed from V and 4 bases from J, the gap between germline ends came to 16 bases. Germline values: CDR1 SEHNR, CDR2 FQNEAQ (reference sequence). The CDR3 totals 16 residues. The DNA for the CDR3 is TGTGCCAGCAGCTTTACCCGGGGAGGGATAAATCAGCCCCAGCATTTT. This sequence encodes CASSFTRGGINQPQHF.

The V call is TRBV6-6, the J call TRBJ2-5; the D gene is possibly TRBD2 (6 bases). This CDR3 region has 14 residues. Trimming stripped 0 bases from V and 3 bases from J, with 8 bases between. Germline V lookup: CDR1 MNHNY, CDR2 SVGAGI (reference sequence). The chain's CDR3 is CASSYSGGEETQYF. The DNA of the CDR3 is TGTGCCAGCAGTTACTCCGGGGGTGAAGAGACCCAGTACTTC.